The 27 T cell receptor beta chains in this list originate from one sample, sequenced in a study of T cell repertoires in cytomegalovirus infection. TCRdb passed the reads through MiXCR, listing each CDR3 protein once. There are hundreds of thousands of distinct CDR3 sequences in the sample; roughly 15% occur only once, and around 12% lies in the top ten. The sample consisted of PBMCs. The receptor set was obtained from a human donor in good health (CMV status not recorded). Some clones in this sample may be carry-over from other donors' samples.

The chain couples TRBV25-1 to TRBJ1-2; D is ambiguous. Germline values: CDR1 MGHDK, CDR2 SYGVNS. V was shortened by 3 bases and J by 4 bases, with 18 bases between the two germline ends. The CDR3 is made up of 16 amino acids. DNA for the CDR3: TGTGCCAGCAGTGAGTTCGGGAGGGAGGGAGTCTATGGCTACACCTTC. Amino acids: CASSEFGREGVYGYTF.

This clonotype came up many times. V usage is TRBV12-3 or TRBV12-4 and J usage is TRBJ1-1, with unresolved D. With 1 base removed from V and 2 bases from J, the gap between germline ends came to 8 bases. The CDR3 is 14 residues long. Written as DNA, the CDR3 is TGTGCCAGCAGTTTAGGGGTTCTCAACACTGAAGCTTTCTTT. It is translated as CASSLGVLNTEAFF.

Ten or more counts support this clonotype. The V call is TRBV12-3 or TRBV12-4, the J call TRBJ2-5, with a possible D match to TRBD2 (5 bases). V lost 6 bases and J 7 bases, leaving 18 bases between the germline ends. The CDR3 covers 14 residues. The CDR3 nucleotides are TGTGCCAGCAGCCCTACCCGCGGGCGCCTGACCCAGTACTTC. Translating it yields CASSPTRGRLTQYF.

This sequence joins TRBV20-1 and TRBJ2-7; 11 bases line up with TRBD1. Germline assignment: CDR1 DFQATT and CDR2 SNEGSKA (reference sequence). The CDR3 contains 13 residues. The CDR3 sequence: CSRGTGGSYEQYF. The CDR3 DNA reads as TGCAGCCGAGGGACAGGGGGCTCCTACGAGCAGTACTTC.

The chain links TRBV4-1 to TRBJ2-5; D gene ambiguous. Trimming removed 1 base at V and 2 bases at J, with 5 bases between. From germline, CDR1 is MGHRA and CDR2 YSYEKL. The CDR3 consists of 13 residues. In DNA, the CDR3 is TGCGCCAGCAGCCAAGGACGGCAAGAGACCCAGTACTTC. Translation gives CASSQGRQETQYF.

CDR3 sequence reads: CASSTGAPLSNSPLHF. The CDR3 bases are TGTGCCAGCAGTACCGGTGCACCGCTGAGCAATTCACCCCTCCACTTT. The chain is built from TRBV6-1 and TRBJ1-6; D not certain. This CDR3 comprises 16 residues. The germline V gene encodes CDR1 MNHNS and CDR2 SASEGT. The V end was cut by 5 bases, the J end by 7 bases, with 18 bases between.

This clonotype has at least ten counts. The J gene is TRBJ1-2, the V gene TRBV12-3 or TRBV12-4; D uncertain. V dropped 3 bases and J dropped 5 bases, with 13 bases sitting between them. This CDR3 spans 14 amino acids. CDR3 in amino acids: CASSFLASVYGYTF. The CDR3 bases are TGTGCCAGCAGTTTTCTCGCCAGCGTTTATGGCTACACCTTC.

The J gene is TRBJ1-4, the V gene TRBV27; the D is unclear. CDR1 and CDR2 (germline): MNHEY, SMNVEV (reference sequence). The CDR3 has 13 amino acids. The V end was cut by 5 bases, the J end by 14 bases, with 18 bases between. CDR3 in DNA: TGTGCCAGCAGTCCCCTCCCATCGCTTGAGCTGTTTTTT. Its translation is CASSPLPSLELFF. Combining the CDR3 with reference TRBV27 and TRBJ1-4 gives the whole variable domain EAQVTQNPRYLITVTGKKLTVTCSQNMNHEYMSWYRQDPGLGLRQIYYSMNVEVTDKGDVPEGYKVSRKEKRNFPLILESPSPNQTSLYFCASSPLPSLELFFGSGTQLSVL.

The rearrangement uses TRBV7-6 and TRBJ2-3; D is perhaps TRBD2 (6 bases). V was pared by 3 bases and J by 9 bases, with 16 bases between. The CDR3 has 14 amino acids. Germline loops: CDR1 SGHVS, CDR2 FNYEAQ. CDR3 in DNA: TGTGCCAGCAGCTTGGCCCGGGAGCGGGTAACGCAGTATTTT. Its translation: CASSLARERVTQYF.

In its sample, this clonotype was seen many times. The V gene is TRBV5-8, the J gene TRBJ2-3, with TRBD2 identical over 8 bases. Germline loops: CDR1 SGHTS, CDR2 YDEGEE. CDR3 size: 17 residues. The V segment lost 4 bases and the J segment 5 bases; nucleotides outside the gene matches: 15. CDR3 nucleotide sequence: TGTGCCAGCAGCCCCCCCTGGACTAGCCGCGCGGGAGATACGCAGTATTTT. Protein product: CASSPPWTSRAGDTQYF.

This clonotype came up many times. The CDR3 protein is CASRKNRGDIQYF. CDR3 in DNA: TGTGCCAGCAGGAAAAACAGGGGGGACATTCAGTACTTC. The chain links TRBV7-2 to TRBJ2-4; 8 nucleotides agree with TRBD1. Trimming at V came to 6 bases and at J to 8 bases, leaving 6 bases not matched to a gene. The length of the CDR3 is 13 residues. CDR1 is SGHTA and CDR2 is FQGNSA in the germline V gene.

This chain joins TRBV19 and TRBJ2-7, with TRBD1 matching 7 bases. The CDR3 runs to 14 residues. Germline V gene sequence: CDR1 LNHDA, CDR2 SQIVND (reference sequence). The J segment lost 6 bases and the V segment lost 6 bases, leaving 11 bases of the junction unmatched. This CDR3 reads CASRTQQGPGEQYF. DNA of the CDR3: TGTGCCAGTAGGACCCAACAGGGGCCTGGCGAGCAGTACTTC. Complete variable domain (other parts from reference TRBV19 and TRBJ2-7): DGGITQSPKYLFRKEGQNVTLSCEQNLNHDAMYWYRQDPGQGLRLIYYSQIVNDFQKGDIAEGYSVSREKKESFPLTVTSAQKNPTAFYLCASRTQQGPGEQYFGPGTRLTVT.

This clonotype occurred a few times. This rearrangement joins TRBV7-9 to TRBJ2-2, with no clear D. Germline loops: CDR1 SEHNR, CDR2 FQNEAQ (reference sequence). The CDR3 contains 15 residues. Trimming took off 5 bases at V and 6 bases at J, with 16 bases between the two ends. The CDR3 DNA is TGTGCCAGCAGCCCCCCCGGAACGTTTTCCGGGGAGCTGTTTTTT. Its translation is CASSPPGTFSGELFF.

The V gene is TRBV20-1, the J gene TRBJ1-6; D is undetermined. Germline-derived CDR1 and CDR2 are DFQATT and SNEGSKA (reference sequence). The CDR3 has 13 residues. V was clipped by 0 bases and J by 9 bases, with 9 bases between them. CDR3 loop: CSARDRRASPLHF. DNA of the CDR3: TGCAGTGCTAGAGATCGTAGGGCTTCACCCCTCCACTTT.

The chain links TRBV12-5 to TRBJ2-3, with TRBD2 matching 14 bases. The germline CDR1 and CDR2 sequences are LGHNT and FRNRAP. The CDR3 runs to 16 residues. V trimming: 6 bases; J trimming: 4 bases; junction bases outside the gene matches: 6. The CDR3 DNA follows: TGTGCTAGTGGCCTCGGGACTAGCGGGGGAGCAGATACGCAGTATTTT. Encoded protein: CASGLGTSGGADTQYF.

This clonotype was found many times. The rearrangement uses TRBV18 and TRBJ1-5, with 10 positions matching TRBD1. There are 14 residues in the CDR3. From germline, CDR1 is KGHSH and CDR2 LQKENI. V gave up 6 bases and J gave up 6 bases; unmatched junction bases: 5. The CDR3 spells CASSLTGGIQPQHF. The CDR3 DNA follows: TGTGCCAGCTCGCTGACAGGGGGCATTCAGCCCCAGCATTTT.

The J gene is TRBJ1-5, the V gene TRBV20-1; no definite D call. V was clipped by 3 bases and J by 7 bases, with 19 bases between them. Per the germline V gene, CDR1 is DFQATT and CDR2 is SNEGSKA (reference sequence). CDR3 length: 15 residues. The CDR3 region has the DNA TGCAGTGCTAGCGCAAGTCCACCCCTGGGGCAGCCCCAGCATTTT. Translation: CSASASPPLGQPQHF.

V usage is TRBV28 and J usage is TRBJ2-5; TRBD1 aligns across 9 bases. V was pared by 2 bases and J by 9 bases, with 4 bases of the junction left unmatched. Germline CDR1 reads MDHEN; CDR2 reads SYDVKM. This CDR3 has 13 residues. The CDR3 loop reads CASSLLTGGAQYF. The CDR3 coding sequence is TGTGCCAGCAGTTTACTCACAGGGGGCGCCCAGTACTTC.

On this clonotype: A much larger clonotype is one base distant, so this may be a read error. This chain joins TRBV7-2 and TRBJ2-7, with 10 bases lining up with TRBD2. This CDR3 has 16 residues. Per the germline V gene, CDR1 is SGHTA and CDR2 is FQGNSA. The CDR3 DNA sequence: TGTGCCAGCAGCTTAGGCCCTAGCGGGGGCTCCTACGGGCAGTACTTC. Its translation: CASSLGPSGGSYGQYF.

The CDR3 DNA reads TGCAGCGTCCTGAACGGCGACTCTGGAAACACCATATATTTT. Its protein is CSVLNGDSGNTIYF. The chain employs TRBV29-1 and TRBJ1-3; D not resolved. V was shortened by 6 bases and J by 0 bases, with 12 bases between the two germline ends. The CDR3 runs to 14 residues. From germline, CDR1 is SQVTM and CDR2 ANQGSEA.

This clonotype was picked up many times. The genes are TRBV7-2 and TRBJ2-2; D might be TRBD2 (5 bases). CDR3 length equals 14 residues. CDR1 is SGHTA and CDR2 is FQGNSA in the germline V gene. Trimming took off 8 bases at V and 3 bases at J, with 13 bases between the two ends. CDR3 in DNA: TGTGCCAGCGATACTAGTACGGACACCGGGGAGCTGTTTTTT. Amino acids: CASDTSTDTGELFF.

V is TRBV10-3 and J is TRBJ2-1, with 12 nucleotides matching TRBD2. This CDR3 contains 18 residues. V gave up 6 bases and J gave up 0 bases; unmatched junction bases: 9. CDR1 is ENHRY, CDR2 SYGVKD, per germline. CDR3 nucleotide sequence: TGTGCCATCAGGCCGGGACTAGCGGGTGCGAGCTCCTACAATGAGCAGTTCTTC. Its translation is CAIRPGLAGASSYNEQFF.

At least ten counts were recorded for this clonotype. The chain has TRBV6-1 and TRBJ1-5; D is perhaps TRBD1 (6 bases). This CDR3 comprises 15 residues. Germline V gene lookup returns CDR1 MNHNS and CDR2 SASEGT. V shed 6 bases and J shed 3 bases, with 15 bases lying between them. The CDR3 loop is CASRRNREPNQPQHF. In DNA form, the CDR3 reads TGTGCCAGCAGACGGAACAGGGAACCCAATCAGCCCCAGCATTTT.

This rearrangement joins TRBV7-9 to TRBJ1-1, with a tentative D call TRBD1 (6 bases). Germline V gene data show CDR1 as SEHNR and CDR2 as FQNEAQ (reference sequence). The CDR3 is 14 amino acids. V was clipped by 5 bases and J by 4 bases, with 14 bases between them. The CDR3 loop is CASSRNRVGTEAFF. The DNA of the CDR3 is TGTGCCAGCAGCCGTAACAGGGTTGGCACTGAAGCTTTCTTT.

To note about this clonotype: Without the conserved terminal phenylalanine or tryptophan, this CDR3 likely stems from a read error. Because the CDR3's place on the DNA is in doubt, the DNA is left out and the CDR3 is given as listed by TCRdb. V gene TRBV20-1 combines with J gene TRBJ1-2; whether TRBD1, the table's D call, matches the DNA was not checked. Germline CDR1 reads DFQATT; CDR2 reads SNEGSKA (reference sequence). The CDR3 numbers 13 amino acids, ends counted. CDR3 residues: CSASGRDVRWGCL.

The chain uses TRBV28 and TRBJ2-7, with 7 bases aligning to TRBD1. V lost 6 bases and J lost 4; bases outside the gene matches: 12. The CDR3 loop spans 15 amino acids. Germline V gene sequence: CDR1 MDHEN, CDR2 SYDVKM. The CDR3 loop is CASSWAGGFRYEQYF. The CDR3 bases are TGTGCCAGCAGCTGGGCAGGGGGATTTAGGTACGAGCAGTACTTC.

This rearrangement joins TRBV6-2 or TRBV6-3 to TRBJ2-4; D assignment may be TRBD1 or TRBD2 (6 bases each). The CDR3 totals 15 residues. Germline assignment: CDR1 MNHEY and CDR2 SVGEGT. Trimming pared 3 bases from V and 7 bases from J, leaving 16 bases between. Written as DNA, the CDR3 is TGTGCCAGCAGTTATAGGCGGGGACACCTCAACATTCAGTACTTC. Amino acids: CASSYRRGHLNIQYF.